This passage covers 19 T cell receptor beta chains from one sample sequenced in a study of PD-1 blockade in classical Hodgkin lymphoma. As for time point: cycle 4 day 1 (C4D1), after six to seven weeks of nivolumab. Patients all relapsed after autologous stem cell transplantation, and there was variation in brentuximab vedotin exposure. Repertoires were generated with immunoSEQ multiplex PCR, while TCRdb's copy carries only in-frame clones and drops some. Among about 23,000 clones, roughly 88% were seen once, and the ten largest hold roughly 21%. The specimen was peripheral blood mononuclear cells (PBMCs), collected before the fourth cycle of nivolumab. The receptor source for this set is a human donor with classical Hodgkin lymphoma.

This rearrangement joins TRBV6-6 to TRBJ2-5; TRBD1 or TRBD2 may be the D gene (5 bases each). This CDR3 contains 16 residues. V shed 2 bases and J shed 1 base, with 14 bases lying between them. Germline CDR1 reads MNHNY; CDR2 reads SVGAGI (reference sequence). The CDR3 reads CASSYRGTGSQETQYF. Written as DNA, the CDR3 is TGTGCCAGCAGTTACCGGGGCACAGGTAGCCAAGAGACCCAGTACTTC.

The gene calls are TRBV6-6 and TRBJ1-6, with 7 bases fitting TRBD1. Germline values: CDR1 MNHNY, CDR2 SVGAGI (reference sequence). This CDR3 is built from 15 residues. V lost 2 bases and J lost 8; bases outside the gene matches: 6. CDR3 sequence (DNA): TGTGCCAGCAGTTACAATACAGGGGTGGATTCACCCCTCCACTTT. Translated: CASSYNTGVDSPLHF.

The chain joins TRBV6-5 to TRBJ2-4; TRBD2 matches at 7 bases. Germline trimming cut 10 bases from V and 4 bases from J; bases unmatched to any gene: 13. The CDR3 is made up of 15 amino acids. CDR1 MNHEY and CDR2 SVGAGI come from the germline V gene. The CDR3 region has the DNA TGTGCCACGAAATGGGGGGACGGGGGGAAAAACATTCAGTACTTC. It specifies CATKWGDGGKNIQYF.

This sequence joins TRBV6-1 and TRBJ1-4; the D is unclear. Trimming removed 2 bases at V and 8 bases at J, with 12 bases between. CDR3 length equals 14 residues. CDR1 and CDR2 from the germline V gene are MNHNS and SASEGT. CDR3 region: CASSETTRVEKLFF. Written as DNA, the CDR3 is TGTGCCAGCAGTGAAACGACCCGGGTGGAAAAACTGTTTTTT.

The chain employs TRBV29-1 and TRBJ2-5, with TRBD1 as a possible D gene (5 bases). Trimming removed 2 bases at V and 2 bases at J, with 12 bases between. Germline values: CDR1 SQVTM, CDR2 ANQGSEA. This CDR3 region has 14 residues. Here the CDR3 reads CSVERSGWQETQYF. For the CDR3, the DNA is TGCAGCGTTGAACGGTCAGGGTGGCAAGAGACCCAGTACTTC.

V gene TRBV23-1 combines with J gene TRBJ2-6, with no clear D. TRBV23-1 is reported as an ORF; its role is uncertain. This CDR3 is 16 amino acids long. The V end lost 8 bases, the J end lost 0 bases, and 14 bases lay between the germline ends. The CDR3 bases are TGCGCCAGCCGGATCTCTCCGGGCTCTGGGGCCAACGTCCTGACTTTC. Its protein is CASRISPGSGANVLTF.

The V gene is TRBV27, the J gene TRBJ2-1, with TRBD2 as a possible D gene (6 bases). The V gene lost 4 bases and the J gene lost 3 bases, with 13 bases spanning the gap. The germline CDR1 and CDR2 sequences are MNHEY and SMNVEV (reference sequence). This CDR3 has 15 amino acids. The DNA for the CDR3 is TGTGCCAGCAGTTCCGGAGTGGAGGGCTACAATGAGCAGTTCTTC. Encoded protein: CASSSGVEGYNEQFF.

The V call is TRBV4-1, the J call TRBJ2-5; 10 bases match TRBD2. The CDR3 runs 16 residues. The V segment lost 4 bases and the J segment 1 base; nucleotides outside the gene matches: 6. The germline gives CDR1 MGHRA, CDR2 YSYEKL. The CDR3 sequence: CASSLRTSGVQETQYF. The DNA for the CDR3 is TGCGCCAGCAGCCTTCGGACTAGCGGAGTCCAAGAGACCCAGTACTTC.

This chain links TRBV5-1 with TRBJ2-1, with a possible D match to TRBD1 (6 bases). Germline CDR1 reads SGHRS; CDR2 reads YFSETQ. V lost 1 base and J lost 4, with 12 bases in between. There are 15 residues in the CDR3. The CDR3 DNA sequence: TGCGCCAGCAGCTTGTACGGACAGAGATACAATGAGCAGTTCTTC. This codes for CASSLYGQRYNEQFF.

The chain uses TRBV5-4 and TRBJ2-7, with D tentatively TRBD2 (6 bases). The CDR3 loop spans 13 amino acids. Trimming removed 3 bases at V and 3 bases at J, with 10 bases between. From germline, CDR1 is SGHNT and CDR2 YYREEE (reference sequence). The CDR3 reads CASSSRDFYEQYF. In DNA, the CDR3 is TGTGCCAGCAGCTCCCGGGACTTCTACGAGCAGTACTTC. Full variable domain (outside the CDR3, taken from reference TRBV5-4 and TRBJ2-7): ETGVTQSPTHLIKTRGQQVTLRCSSQSGHNTVSWYQQALGQGPQFIFQYYREEENGRGNFPPRFSGLQFPNYSSELNVNALELDDSALYLCASSSRDFYEQYFGPGTRLTVT.

This chain uses TRBV10-3 with TRBJ1-1; TRBD1 aligns across 12 bases. The CDR3 covers 14 residues. Germline CDR1 ENHRY, CDR2 SYGVKD. V lost 6 bases and J lost 10; bases outside the gene matches: 9. DNA for the CDR3: TGTGCCATCAGCTTCGGGACAGGGGGCGGAGGAGCTTTCTTT. Encoded protein: CAISFGTGGGGAFF.

This clone was picked up one time. The rearrangement links TRBV12-5 to TRBJ1-1; D ambiguous. The germline V gene has CDR1 LGHNT and CDR2 FRNRAP. The CDR3 extends over 11 amino acids. Trimming cost V 7 bases and J 2 bases, with 5 bases left between them. The CDR3 loop is CASALNTEAFF. The CDR3 nucleotides read TGTGCTAGTGCCCTCAACACTGAAGCTTTCTTT.

V usage is TRBV7-8 and J usage is TRBJ1-1, with D perhaps matching TRBD1 (6 bases). V lost 6 bases, J lost 6 bases, and 14 bases lay in between. The CDR3 totals 13 residues. Germline V CDR1 and CDR2: SGHVS, FQNEAQ. CDR3 sequence: CASSISTGAEAFF. In DNA, the CDR3 is TGTGCCAGCAGTATATCGACAGGAGCTGAAGCTTTCTTT. The complete variable domain, with remaining parts taken from reference TRBV7-8 and TRBJ1-1, reads GAGVSQSPRYKVAKRGQDVALRCDPISGHVSLFWYQQALGQGPEFLTYFQNEAQLDKSGLPSDRFFAERPEGSVSTLKIQRTQQEDSAVYLCASSISTGAEAFFGQGTRLTVV.

This clone has just a few counts. V usage is TRBV2 and J usage is TRBJ1-3; 7 nucleotides line up with TRBD1. V lost 8 bases and J lost 0; bases outside the gene matches: 4. This CDR3 has 14 amino acids. Germline loops: CDR1 SNHLY, CDR2 FYNNEI. Written as DNA, the CDR3 is TGTGCCAGCTGGGACAGCCTCTCTGGAAACACCATATATTTT. Its protein product is CASWDSLSGNTIYF. The whole variable domain, filled in from reference TRBV2 and TRBJ1-3, reads EPEVTQTPSHQVTQMGQEVILRCVPISNHLYFYWYRQILGQKVEFLVSFYNNEISEKSEIFDDQFSVERPDGSNFTLKIRSTKLEDSAMYFCASWDSLSGNTIYFGEGSWLTVV.

The chain uses TRBV14 and TRBJ2-5; D possibly corresponds to TRBD2 (6 bases). The CDR3 has 16 amino acids. V gave up 3 bases and J gave up 5 bases, with 19 bases separating them. The V gene's germline CDR1 is SGHDN and CDR2 FVKESK. The CDR3 region has the DNA TGTGCCAGCAGCCAGGTGACCGGGACTCCGTGGGAGACCCAGTACTTC. This sequence encodes CASSQVTGTPWETQYF.

The chain links TRBV5-1 to TRBJ2-2, with D possibly TRBD2 on 6 matching bases. Germline V CDR1 and CDR2: SGHRS, YFSETQ. V was trimmed by 6 bases and J by 6 bases, leaving 18 bases between them. CDR3 length: 15 amino acids. The CDR3 reads CASKVGVGGPGELFF. In DNA, the CDR3 is TGCGCCAGCAAAGTCGGGGTCGGGGGTCCCGGGGAGCTGTTTTTT.

The V and J genes are TRBV2 and TRBJ2-4; 7 positions agree with TRBD1. J was trimmed by 8 bases and V by 8 bases; bases with no gene match: 6. CDR3 size: 12 residues. Germline CDR1 and CDR2: SNHLY and FYNNEI. The CDR3 spells CASAYRGDIQYF. The CDR3 DNA sequence: TGTGCCAGCGCTTACAGGGGTGACATTCAGTACTTC.

V and J are TRBV4-1 and TRBJ2-3, with no clear D. The CDR3 covers 16 residues. With 4 bases removed from V and 6 bases from J, the gap between germline ends came to 20 bases. Germline V gives CDR1 MGHRA, CDR2 YSYEKL. The CDR3 spells CASSRQRSPLLDTQYF. CDR3 DNA: TGCGCCAGCAGCCGACAAAGATCCCCACTTTTGGATACGCAGTATTTT.

The chain links TRBV2 to TRBJ1-2; 7 nucleotides line up with TRBD1. The CDR3 spans 13 residues. With V trimmed by 9 bases and J by 4 bases, 8 bases remained unmatched. The germline gives CDR1 SNHLY, CDR2 FYNNEI. CDR3 sequence (DNA): TGTGCCAGAAAAACAGGGGAGGGCTATGGCTACACCTTC. It specifies CARKTGEGYGYTF.